The next 11 T cell receptor beta chains were all read from a single sample in a study of control samples from healthy donors and cancer patients. Using immunoSEQ multiplex PCR, the repertoire was profiled, and TCRdb retains in-frame clones only, with some absent. The sample includes 82,000 or so clones, 85% to 95% of them seen just once. Sequencing was done on a sample of blood. The origin of the receptors is a woman aged 18-35 years in good health.

The chain combines TRBV14 with TRBJ2-7; TRBD2 aligns across 8 bases. Germline V lookup: CDR1 SGHDN, CDR2 FVKESK. The CDR3 runs to 18 residues. Trimming cost V 1 base and J 3 bases; bases outside gene matches: 14. CDR3 sequence: CASSQGWSGGPKLYEQYF. The CDR3 DNA is TGTGCCAGCAGCCAAGGATGGTCGGGGGGGCCGAAACTCTACGAGCAGTACTTC.

The V call is TRBV28, the J call TRBJ2-3, with D perhaps given as TRBD1 or TRBD2 (6 bases each). Deletions cut 3 bases from V and 3 bases from J, with 16 bases between. In germline, CDR1 is MDHEN, CDR2 SYDVKM. This CDR3 has 16 residues. The chain's CDR3 is CASSFTGAGGTDTQYF. The CDR3 bases are TGTGCCAGCAGTTTTACGGGGGCAGGTGGTACAGATACGCAGTATTTT.

The chain recombines TRBV21-1 with TRBJ2-4. TRBV21-1 is assigned pseudogene status. This CDR3 spans 16 amino acids. The CDR3 spells CASSKVVTIAKNIQYF. CDR3 DNA: TGTGCCAGCAGCAAAGTGGTAACGATAGCCAAAAACATTCAGTACTTC.

The V and J genes are TRBV2 and TRBJ1-6; D is perhaps TRBD1 (5 bases). V was clipped by 5 bases and J by 10 bases, with 15 bases between them. This CDR3 region has 14 residues. CDR1 SNHLY and CDR2 FYNNEI come from the germline V gene. CDR3 DNA: TGTGCCAGCAGTTCCGGAGGGGACCCCTCACCCCTCCACTTT. This translates into CASSSGGDPSPLHF.

This clone has only one observation. CDR3: CASSLTANYGYTF. The DNA for the CDR3 is TGTGCCAGCTCCCTAACCGCTAACTATGGCTACACCTTC. The chain joins TRBV27 to TRBJ1-2; D gene ambiguous. The CDR3 has 13 amino acids. Per germline, CDR1 MNHEY and CDR2 SMNVEV (reference sequence). V lost 8 bases and J lost 0, with 10 bases in between.

J is TRBJ2-3 and V is TRBV9, with TRBD2 matching over 11 bases. CDR1 is SGDLS, CDR2 YYNGEE, per germline. J gave up 6 bases and V 1 base, and 10 bases lay outside the gene matches. The CDR3 has 17 amino acids. The CDR3 sequence: CASSVFGSGGAWDTQYF. Written as DNA, the CDR3 is TGTGCCAGCAGCGTATTTGGTAGCGGGGGGGCATGGGATACGCAGTATTTT.

V and J are TRBV5-6 and TRBJ1-1; D is unclear. This CDR3 has 13 residues. The V end was cut by 0 bases, the J end by 5 bases, with 8 bases between. Germline V gene data show CDR1 as SGHDT and CDR2 as YYEEEE. CDR3 residues: CASSLAGSTEAFF. The CDR3 DNA follows: TGTGCCAGCAGCTTGGCTGGGAGTACTGAAGCTTTCTTT.

This chain connects TRBV7-2 to TRBJ1-2; D gene unclear. V lost 5 bases, J lost 5 bases, and 9 bases lay in between. The CDR3 spans 12 residues. Germline V gene sequence: CDR1 SGHTA, CDR2 FQGNSA. The CDR3 sequence: CASSRDTYGYTF. CDR3 DNA sequence: TGTGCCAGCAGCCGTGATACTTATGGCTACACCTTC.

CDR3: CATSDGLPSYNEQFF. The CDR3 DNA is TGTGCCACCAGTGATGGCCTCCCCTCCTACAATGAGCAGTTCTTC. The chain is built from TRBV24-1 and TRBJ2-1; no definite D call. The CDR3 contains 15 residues. V was shortened by 3 bases and J by 0 bases, with 8 bases between the two germline ends. The germline V gene encodes CDR1 KGHDR and CDR2 SFDVKD.

This clone is a singleton in its sample. The rearrangement joins TRBV6-4 to TRBJ2-1; perhaps TRBD2 as D (5 bases). The CDR3 is 15 residues long. V lost 4 bases to trimming and J lost 2 bases, with 12 bases between them. CDR1 and CDR2 from the germline V gene are MRHNA and SNTAGT. The CDR3 coding sequence is TGTGCCAGCAGTGCGGGGAATAGGGCCTACAATGAGCAGTTCTTC. Protein: CASSAGNRAYNEQFF.

The chain joins TRBV2 to TRBJ2-7, with TRBD1 as a possible D gene (5 bases). CDR1 SNHLY and CDR2 FYNNEI come from the germline V gene. Between the trimmed V and J ends, which lost 6 bases and 7 bases, there was a span of 22 bases. This CDR3 region has 15 residues. CDR3 DNA sequence: TGTGCCAGCAGGGTAGCTACAGGTCCCACCGGGGAGCAGTACTTC. Protein sequence: CASRVATGPTGEQYF. Together with reference TRBV2 and TRBJ2-7, the CDR3 gives the full variable domain: EPEVTQTPSHQVTQMGQEVILRCVPISNHLYFYWYRQILGQKVEFLVSFYNNEISEKSEIFDDQFSVERPDGSNFTLKIRSTKLEDSAMYFCASRVATGPTGEQYFGPGTRLTVT.